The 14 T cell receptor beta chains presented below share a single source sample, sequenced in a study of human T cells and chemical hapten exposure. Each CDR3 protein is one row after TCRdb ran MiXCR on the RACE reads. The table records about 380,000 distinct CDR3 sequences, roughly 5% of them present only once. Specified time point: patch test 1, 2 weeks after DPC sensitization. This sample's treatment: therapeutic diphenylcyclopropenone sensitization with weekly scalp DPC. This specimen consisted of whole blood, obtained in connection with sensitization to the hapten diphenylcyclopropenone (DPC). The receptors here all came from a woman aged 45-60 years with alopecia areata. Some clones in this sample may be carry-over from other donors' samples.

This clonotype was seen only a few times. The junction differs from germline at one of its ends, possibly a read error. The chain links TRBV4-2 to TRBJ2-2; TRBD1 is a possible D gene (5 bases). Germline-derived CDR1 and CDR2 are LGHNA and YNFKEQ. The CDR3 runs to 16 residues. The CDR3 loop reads CASSQEPRQTTGELFF. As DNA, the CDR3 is TGTGCTAGCAGCCAAGAACCGAGACAGACCACCGGGGAGCTGTTTTTT.

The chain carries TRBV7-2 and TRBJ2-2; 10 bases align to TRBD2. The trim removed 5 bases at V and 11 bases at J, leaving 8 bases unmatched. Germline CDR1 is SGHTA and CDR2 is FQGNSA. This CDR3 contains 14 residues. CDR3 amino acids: CASSPAGGFGELFF. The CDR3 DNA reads TGTGCCAGCAGCCCAGCGGGGGGGTTCGGAGAGCTGTTTTTT.

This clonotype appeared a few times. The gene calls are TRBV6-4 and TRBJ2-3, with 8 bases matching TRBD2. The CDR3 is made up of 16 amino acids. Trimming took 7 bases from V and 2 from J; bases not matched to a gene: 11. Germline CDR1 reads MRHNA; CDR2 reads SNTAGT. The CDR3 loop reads CASTLSGLVLTDTQYF. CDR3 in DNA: TGTGCCAGCACCCTCTCGGGACTAGTCCTCACAGATACGCAGTATTTT.

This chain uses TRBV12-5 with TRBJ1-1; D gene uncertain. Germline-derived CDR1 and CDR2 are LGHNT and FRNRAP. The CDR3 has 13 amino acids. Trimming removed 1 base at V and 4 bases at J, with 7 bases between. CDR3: CASGLAGGTEAFF. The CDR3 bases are TGTGCTAGTGGTTTGGCCGGAGGCACTGAAGCTTTCTTT.

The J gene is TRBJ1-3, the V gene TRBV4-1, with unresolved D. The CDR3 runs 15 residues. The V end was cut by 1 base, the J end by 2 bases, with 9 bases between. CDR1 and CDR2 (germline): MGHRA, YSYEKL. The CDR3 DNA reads TGCGCCAGCAGCCAAGCCGAGGGCCCTGGAAACACCATATATTTT. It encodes CASSQAEGPGNTIYF.

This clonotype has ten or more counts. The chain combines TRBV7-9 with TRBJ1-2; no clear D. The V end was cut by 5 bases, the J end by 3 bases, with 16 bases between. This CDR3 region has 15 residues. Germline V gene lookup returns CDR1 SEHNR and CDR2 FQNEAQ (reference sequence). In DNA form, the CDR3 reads TGTGCCAGCAGCCGGGCCCGTACTGAAGACTATGGCTACACCTTC. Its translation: CASSRARTEDYGYTF. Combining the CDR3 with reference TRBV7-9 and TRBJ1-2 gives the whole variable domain DTGVSQNPRHKITKRGQNVTFRCDPISEHNRLYWYRQTLGQGPEFLTYFQNEAQLEKSRLLSDRFSAERPKGSFSTLEIQRTEQGDSAMYLCASSRARTEDYGYTFGSGTRLTVV.

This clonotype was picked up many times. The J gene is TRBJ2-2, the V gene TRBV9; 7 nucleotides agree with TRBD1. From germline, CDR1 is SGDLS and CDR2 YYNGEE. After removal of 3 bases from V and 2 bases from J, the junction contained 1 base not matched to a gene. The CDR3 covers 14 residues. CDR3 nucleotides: TGTGCCAGCAGCGGGGACAGTAACACCGGGGAGCTGTTTTTT. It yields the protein CASSGDSNTGELFF. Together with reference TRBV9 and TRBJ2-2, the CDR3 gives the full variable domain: DSGVTQTPKHLITATGQRVTLRCSPRSGDLSVYWYQQSLDQGLQFLIQYYNGEERAKGNILERFSAQQFPDLHSELNLSSLELGDSALYFCASSGDSNTGELFFGEGSRLTVL.

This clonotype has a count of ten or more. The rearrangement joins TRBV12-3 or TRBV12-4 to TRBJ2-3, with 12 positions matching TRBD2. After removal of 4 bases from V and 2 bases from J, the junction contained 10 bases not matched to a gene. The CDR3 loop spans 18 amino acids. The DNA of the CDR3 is TGTGCCAGCAGTTCCCGTATGACTAGCGGGGGTCCCACAGATACGCAGTATTTT. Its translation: CASSSRMTSGGPTDTQYF.

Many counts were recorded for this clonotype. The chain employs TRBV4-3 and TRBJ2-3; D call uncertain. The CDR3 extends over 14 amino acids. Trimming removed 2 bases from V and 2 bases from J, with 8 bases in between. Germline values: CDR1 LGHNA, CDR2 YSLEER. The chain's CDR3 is CASSQYLYTDTQYF. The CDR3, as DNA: TGCGCCAGCAGCCAATACCTTTACACAGATACGCAGTATTTT.

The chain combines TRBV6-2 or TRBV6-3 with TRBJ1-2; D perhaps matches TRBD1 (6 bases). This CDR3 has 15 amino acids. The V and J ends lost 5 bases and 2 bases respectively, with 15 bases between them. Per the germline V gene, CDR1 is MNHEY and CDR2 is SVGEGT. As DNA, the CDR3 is TGTGCCAGCAGTAACGAGAGTACAGGGAACTATGGCTACACCTTC. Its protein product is CASSNESTGNYGYTF.

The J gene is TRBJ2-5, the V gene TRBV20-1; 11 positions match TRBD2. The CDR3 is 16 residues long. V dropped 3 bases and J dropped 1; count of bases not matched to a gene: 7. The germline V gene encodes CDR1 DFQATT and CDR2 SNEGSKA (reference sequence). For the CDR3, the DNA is TGCAGTGCTAGTAGCCTAGCGGGGGGACGCCAAGAGACCCAGTACTTC. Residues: CSASSLAGGRQETQYF.

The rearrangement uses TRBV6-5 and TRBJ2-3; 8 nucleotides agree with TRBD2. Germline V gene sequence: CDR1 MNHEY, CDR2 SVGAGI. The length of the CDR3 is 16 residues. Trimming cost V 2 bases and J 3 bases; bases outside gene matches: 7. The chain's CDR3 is CASSYITAGGTDTQYF. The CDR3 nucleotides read TGTGCCAGCAGTTACATTACGGCGGGGGGAACAGATACGCAGTATTTT.

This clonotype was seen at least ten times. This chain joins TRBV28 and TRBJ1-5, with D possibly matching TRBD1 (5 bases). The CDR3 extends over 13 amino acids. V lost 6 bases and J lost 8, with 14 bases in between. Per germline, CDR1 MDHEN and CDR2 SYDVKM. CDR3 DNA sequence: TGTGCCAGCAGCCGACAGTTTCAGGAGCCCCAGCATTTT. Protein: CASSRQFQEPQHF.

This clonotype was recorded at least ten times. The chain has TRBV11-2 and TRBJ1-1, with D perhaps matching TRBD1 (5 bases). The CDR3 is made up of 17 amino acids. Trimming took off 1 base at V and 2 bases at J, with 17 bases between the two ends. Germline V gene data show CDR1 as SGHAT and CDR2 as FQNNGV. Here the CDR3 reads CASSLGLGEGRNTEAFF. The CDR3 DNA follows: TGTGCCAGCAGCTTAGGTCTTGGAGAGGGGCGAAACACTGAAGCTTTCTTT.